The entry that follows covers one TCR beta chain sequence. The antigen is undetermined. The data were obtained in a study of T cell clonotyping in hematopoietic cell transplantation. Study-wide background: Recipients' pretransplant samples followed cytoreduction.

This CDR3 is 15 amino acids long. Germline V gene lookup returns CDR1 MGHRA and CDR2 YSYEKL. V lost 4 bases to trimming and J lost 1 base; unmatched junction nucleotides: 4. Using immunoSEQ multiplex PCR, the repertoire was profiled, and TCRdb retains in-frame clones only, with some absent. The sample contains 25,000 to 30,000 clones, approximately 77% of which appear only once. The study, taken as a whole, reports: CD4 and CD8 repertoire contributions could not be separated without sorting.

Regarding time point: recipient sample about 28 days before transplant, after cytoreduction. This chain uses TRBV4-1 with TRBJ1-1; 9 bases line up with TRBD1. This sequence was found in a middle-aged man with acute myeloid leukemia. Some clones in this sample may be carry-over from other donors' samples. The source material was peripheral blood mononuclear cells, sampled before stem cell transplant. The CDR3 loop is CASSRGQGENTEAFF. The CDR3 nucleotides read TGCGCCAGCAGCCGGGGACAGGGAGAGAACACTGAAGCTTTCTTT.